This T cell receptor beta chain derives from a study of CD8 T cells in ankylosing spondylitis. Of note for this clonotype: What it binds is unknown.

General study points: Within ankylosing spondylitis blood, a TCR beta motif made up of eight or nine highly homologous variants appeared to be characteristic. According to the report, clones linked to the disease were significantly enriched in matched synovial fluid samples taken from ankylosing spondylitis patients.

Germline V gives CDR1 DFQATT, CDR2 SNEGSKA (reference sequence). The V and J ends lost 2 bases and 7 bases respectively, with 17 bases between them. The CDR3 contains 14 residues. TCRdb recomputed calls from the 5' RACE reads with MiXCR, one row per CDR3 protein. The data show about 260,000 distinct CDR3 sequences, under 30% seen once. Sequenced material: blood, either unsorted or a sorted T cell fraction (not recorded which). V and J are TRBV20-1 and TRBJ2-5; tentatively, D is TRBD2 (6 bases). This clonotype was obtained from a male donor with ankylosing spondylitis or in good health (not recorded which). The CDR3 protein is CSARNSGGVGTQYF. The CDR3 DNA reads TGCAGTGCTAGAAATTCTGGCGGGGTTGGGACCCAGTACTTC.